This entry concerns a single TCR beta chain. Which antigen it targets is not known. There are no base qualities to consult, and no much larger clone falls within one base. To sequence the TCRbeta CDR3 region, genomic DNA was isolated from the sorted cells. The immunoSEQ Assay was used to sequence the TCRbeta CDR3 regions. This immuneACCESS table, as held by TCRdb, lists in-frame sequences with V and J called but not all clones. Of the missing ones, under half trace to an unresolved V gene in checked studies; the others have no known cause. Across this sample there are some 75,000 clones, with roughly 87% seen only once. The leading ten clones occupy roughly 3.1% of the sample. This sample was taken from a study of OX40 agonist ivuxolimab in advanced cancers. Regarding the study in general: Ivuxolimab was an agonistic, fully human IgG2 monoclonal antibody directed against OX40 (CD134), a costimulatory receptor. Intravenous ivuxolimab was administered to patients every 2 weeks at six dose levels: 0.01, 0.1, 0.3, 1.5, 3 and 10 mg/kg. Of the 50 or so patients in dose escalation, some 20 had hepatocellular carcinoma, about 15 had melanoma, 9 had renal cell carcinoma and 9 had head and neck cancer. In the dose-escalation cohort, 70% to 85% of patients were male, and the mean age was roughly 56 years with a range of roughly 23 to 79. Prior anti-PD-1, anti-PD-L1 or anti-CTLA-4 therapy was permitted, and checkpoint inhibitors had been received by less than 45% of dose-escalation patients. Partial responses occurred in three dose-escalation patients: two with cutaneous melanoma and one with hepatocellular carcinoma. Peripheral TCRbeta sequencing was intended to test whether TCR sequence diversity was altered and clonal T-cell expansion was caused by ivuxolimab. The monotherapy dose-escalation portion (N of about 57 patients) of the phase I ivuxolimab trial is reported in the paper. The paper's findings and limits, for the study overall: The antigen specificity of the peripheral T cells that underwent clonal expansion was not determined. Low levels of normalized T-cell clonal expansion were also shown by some nonresponding patients. Partial responders in the 0.1-3.0 mg/kg groups had among the lowest normalized peripheral clonal expansion, especially among CD8+ T cells. At doses from 0.1 to 3.0 mg/kg, clonal expansion was seen in both CD4+ and CD8+ blood T cells between baseline and week 6. On average, CD8+ T cells showed more expanded clones than CD4+ T cells after ivuxolimab.

Patients with a history of autoimmune disease or receiving systemic immunosuppression were excluded from the trial. Peripheral blood for TCR sequencing was collected from all dose cohorts at baseline, on cycle 4 day 1, and on cycle 7 day 1. Samples came from an open-label, multicenter, first-in-human phase I dose-escalation trial of ivuxolimab. Adults with locally advanced or metastatic head and neck squamous cell, hepatocellular, melanoma or renal cell carcinoma were enrolled in the trial. Before TCR sequencing, CD4+ T cells and CD8+ T cells were sorted from peripheral blood as separate populations. V is clipped by 0 bases and J by 0 bases, and the sequence between their germline boundaries is 8 bases long. The CDR3, cysteine through phenylalanine, is 15 amino acids long. Just CDR3 DNA is preserved here, 45 bases in frame from base 1. CDR1 and CDR2 were assigned from the germline V gene (reference sequence) as SGHNT and YYREEE.

This specimen was CD4+ or CD8+ T cells sorted from blood, taken in a trial of the OX40 agonist ivuxolimab. The receptor was isolated from an adult with an advanced solid tumor such as melanoma, head and neck, liver or kidney cancer. The chain is assembled from TRBV5-4 and TRBJ2-3; the D gene cannot be resolved reliably. CDR3 reads: CASSLAGGSTDTQYF. The nucleotide sequence is TGTGCCAGCAGCTTGGCGGGCGGTAGCACAGATACGCAGTATTTT.